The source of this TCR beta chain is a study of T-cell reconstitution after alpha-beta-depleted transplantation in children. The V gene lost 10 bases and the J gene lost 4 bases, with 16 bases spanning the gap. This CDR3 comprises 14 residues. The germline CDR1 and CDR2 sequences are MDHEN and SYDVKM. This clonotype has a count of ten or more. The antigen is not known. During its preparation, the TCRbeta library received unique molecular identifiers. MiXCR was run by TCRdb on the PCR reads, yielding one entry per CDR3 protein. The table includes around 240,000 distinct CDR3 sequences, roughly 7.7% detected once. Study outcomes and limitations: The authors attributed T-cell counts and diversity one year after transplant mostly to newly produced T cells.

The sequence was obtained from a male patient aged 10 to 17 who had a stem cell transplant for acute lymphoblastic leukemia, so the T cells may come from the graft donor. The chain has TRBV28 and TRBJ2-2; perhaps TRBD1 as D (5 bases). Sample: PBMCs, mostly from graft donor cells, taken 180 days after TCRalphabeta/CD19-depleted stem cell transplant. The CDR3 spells CAIQGARSTGELFF. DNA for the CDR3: TGTGCCATTCAGGGTGCGCGGAGCACCGGGGAGCTGTTTTTT.